The subject of this entry is one T cell receptor beta chain. The target antigen is unknown. Random hexamers primed reverse transcription of about 0.45 to 1 ug RNA. The authors amplified TCR beta CDR3 across 54 Vbeta and 13 Jbeta using immunoSEQ multiplex PCR. TCRdb independently ran MiXCR on the immunoSEQ multiplex PCR reads; one entry per CDR3 protein. This table has around 230,000 distinct CDR3 sequences, 95% appearing once. Sequencing targeted TCR beta in blood CD8+ and CD4+ T cells. The multiple sclerosis controls comprised treatment-naive patients whose relapsing-remitting disease was stable or active. The data originate from a study of CD8 T cells in Susac syndrome. Regarding the study as a whole: Acknowledgment was made by the study that its TCR sequencing and HLA analysis involved a relatively small number of individuals.

This CDR3 is 15 amino acids long. Per germline, CDR1 SQVTM and CDR2 ANQGSEA. V lost 6 bases and J 4 bases, leaving 18 bases between the germline ends. J is TRBJ2-2 and V is TRBV29-1; tentative D call: TRBD2 (6 bases). Sequenced: CD4+ T cells from PBMCs. The source of this sequence is a human donor with multiple sclerosis. CDR3 amino acids: CSVDAGTPSTGELFF. DNA of the CDR3: TGCAGCGTGGACGCCGGGACTCCCTCCACCGGGGAGCTGTTTTTT.